The clone carrying this T cell receptor beta chain was picked up a small number of times. Antigen specificity is unknown. The CDR3 extends over 17 amino acids. Germline V CDR1 and CDR2: MGHRA, YSYEKL. The V end lost 1 base, the J end lost 8 bases, and 20 bases lay between the germline ends. The data were obtained in a study of shared clonotypes between healthy human individuals. Points from the study as a whole: Among donors, the sharing of clonotypes was expected to be influenced by sequencing depth. Larger estimated richness was generally recorded for naive subsets relative to memory subsets.

Libraries were prepared by immunoSEQ multiplex PCR; TCRdb keeps only in-frame clonotypes and omits some of them. Of about 1 million clones in the sample, 75% to 85% were seen once. It was into CD45RA+ naive and CD45RA-negative memory subsets that the CD4+ cells were split. This chain connects TRBV4-1 to TRBJ2-2; D tentatively fits TRBD1 or TRBD2 (5 bases each). The receptor comes from a man between 18 and 29 years old in good health. Some clones in this sample may be carry-over from other donors' samples. Input material: memory CD4+ T cells from PBMCs. As for subset: CD45RA-negative fraction. The CDR3 DNA is TGCGCCAGCAGCCAAGGGGGTTGGGACCTCACGACGGGGGAGCTGTTTTTT. Its protein product is CASSQGGWDLTTGELFF.